The 27 T cell receptor beta chains presented below share a single source sample, sequenced in a study of blood T cell repertoires in COVID-19. Sequencing used immunoSEQ multiplex PCR; TCRdb keeps in-frame clones, though not all of them. This sample carries just over 300,000 clones, around 91% of them seen once, and the ten largest clones take around a tenth. The specimen sequenced was PBMCs or T cells enriched from blood (not recorded which). These TCRs come from a middle-aged woman who had recovered from COVID-19.

The V and J genes are TRBV5-1 and TRBJ1-1; D gene uncertain. The CDR3 extends over 15 amino acids. The germline V and J ends were trimmed by 6 bases and 0 bases, with 15 bases remaining between them. CDR1 is SGHRS and CDR2 is YFSETQ in the germline V gene. This CDR3 is CASTSGRQMNTEAFF. For the CDR3, the DNA is TGCGCCAGCACCAGCGGGCGGCAAATGAACACTGAAGCTTTCTTT.

This rearrangement joins TRBV11-3 to TRBJ2-1; D is possibly TRBD2 (6 bases). The CDR3 sequence is 16 residues long. The V gene's germline CDR1 is SGHNT and CDR2 YENEEA. V lost 5 bases and J lost 7, with 21 bases in between. CDR3 DNA: TGTGCCAGCAGCCATTACGAGCGGATGGGGGGAAATGAGCAGTTCTTC. It codes for CASSHYERMGGNEQFF. The full variable domain, rest sourced from reference TRBV11-3 and TRBJ2-1, is EAGVVQSPRYKIIEKKQPVAFWCNPISGHNTLYWYLQNLGQGPELLIRYENEEAVDDSQLPKDRFSAERLKGVDSTLKIQPAELGDSAVYLCASSHYERMGGNEQFFGPGTRLTVL.

The chain has TRBV11-3 and TRBJ1-2; D unclear. Germline CDR1 is SGHNT and CDR2 is YENEEA. There are 14 residues in the CDR3. The ends were cut back, 0 bases at V and 4 bases at J, with 9 bases in the middle. The CDR3 bases are TGTGCCAGCAGCTTAGAGGGCCAAATCTATGGCTACACCTTC. It yields the protein CASSLEGQIYGYTF.

This clone was counted a single time. The chain employs TRBV7-9 and TRBJ2-1, with TRBD1 identical over 7 bases. The CDR3 length is 14 residues. Germline V gene lookup returns CDR1 SEHNR and CDR2 FQNEAQ (reference sequence). J gave up 8 bases and V 8 bases, and 12 bases lay outside the gene matches. DNA for the CDR3: TGTGCCAGCGAGACCCTCGACAGGGTTTATGAGCAGTTCTTC. It encodes CASETLDRVYEQFF.

The chain links TRBV11-2 to TRBJ1-2; 7 positions match TRBD1. The V segment lost 3 bases and the J segment 5 bases; nucleotides outside the gene matches: 6. CDR3 length: 14 residues. CDR1 SGHAT and CDR2 FQNNGV come from the germline V gene. The CDR3 nucleotides are TGTGCCAGCAGCTTGAGGGGGCAGGGGTATGGCTACACCTTC. Its translation: CASSLRGQGYGYTF.

This sequence joins TRBV27 and TRBJ2-2; D unclear. The CDR3 totals 13 residues. From germline, CDR1 is MNHEY and CDR2 SMNVEV (reference sequence). V was shortened by 5 bases and J by 3 bases, with 7 bases between the two germline ends. CDR3 nucleotides: TGTGCCAGCAGTCCGACTTACACCGGGGAGCTGTTTTTT. Encoded protein: CASSPTYTGELFF.

The gene calls are TRBV2 and TRBJ1-1; 7 nucleotides agree with TRBD1. V was clipped by 7 bases and J by 1 base; unmatched bases: 6. Germline V lookup: CDR1 SNHLY, CDR2 FYNNEI. This CDR3 has 14 residues. CDR3 loop: CASTRQGGNTEAFF. In DNA form, the CDR3 reads TGTGCCAGCACTCGGCAGGGGGGGAACACTGAAGCTTTCTTT.

The chain links TRBV1 to TRBJ1-5; TRBD1 is the table's D call, not checked against the DNA. TRBV1 is marked as a pseudogene. This CDR3 region has 15 residues. Written as DNA, the CDR3 is TGCACCAGCAGCCCCCGACAGGAGAGGAATCAGCCCCAGCATTTT. Translated: CTSSPRQERNQPQHF.

The chain recombines TRBV28 with TRBJ1-5, with no clear D. CDR3 length equals 14 residues. CDR1 MDHEN and CDR2 SYDVKM come from the germline V gene. V gave up 3 bases and J gave up 2 bases, with 8 bases separating them. CDR3 sequence reads: CASSFSPGNQPQHF. The DNA of the CDR3 is TGTGCCAGCAGTTTTTCCCCCGGCAATCAGCCCCAGCATTTT.

This clone was observed once. This chain joins TRBV13 and TRBJ2-2, with 9 bases identical to TRBD1. The V and J ends lost 5 bases and 5 bases, in that order; junction bases with no gene match: 6. The CDR3 runs 15 residues. CDR1 is PRHDT and CDR2 is FYEKMQ in the germline V gene (reference sequence). The DNA of the CDR3 is TGTGCCAGCAGCAGCCGGGACAGGGTTACCGGGGAGCTGTTTTTT. Translating gives CASSSRDRVTGELFF.

With regard to this clone: The sample contains more than one DNA sequence encoding this CDR3. This chain connects TRBV24-1 to TRBJ1-2, with 8 bases that match TRBD1. The CDR3 is 13 amino acids. Trimming removed 4 bases from V and 5 bases from J; junction bases left unmatched: 2. CDR1 is KGHDR and CDR2 is SFDVKD in the germline V gene. The CDR3 DNA reads as TGTGCCACCAGTGACTGGACAGGGTATGGCTACACCTTC. It encodes CATSDWTGYGYTF.

The CDR3 here is CASSLVGTGGNYGYTF. The CDR3 DNA sequence: TGTGCCAGCAGCTTGGTTGGGACAGGGGGTAACTATGGCTACACCTTC. V gene TRBV5-6 combines with J gene TRBJ1-2; 11 nucleotides align to TRBD1. The germline V gene has CDR1 SGHDT and CDR2 YYEEEE. J lost 1 base, V lost 0 bases, and 2 bases had no gene match. The CDR3 consists of 16 residues.

V usage is TRBV5-4 and J usage is TRBJ1-6; TRBD1 matches 9 bases. Germline CDR1 and CDR2: SGHNT and YYREEE (reference sequence). This CDR3 contains 15 residues. Trimming at V came to 7 bases and at J to 9 bases, leaving 11 bases not matched to a gene. CDR3 bases: TGTGCCAGCGGGATCGACAGGGGGTTGAGTTCACCCCTCCACTTT. Protein product: CASGIDRGLSSPLHF. The variable domain in full, completed from reference TRBV5-4 and TRBJ1-6, reads ETGVTQSPTHLIKTRGQQVTLRCSSQSGHNTVSWYQQALGQGPQFIFQYYREEENGRGNFPPRFSGLQFPNYSSELNVNALELDDSALYLCASGIDRGLSSPLHFGNGTRLTVT.

CDR3 nucleotides: TGTGCCAGTAGTAGGGAGAGAGGAGGGGATTTCTACAATGAGCAGTTCTTC. Encoded protein: CASSRERGGDFYNEQFF. This chain connects TRBV19 to TRBJ2-1, with D possibly being TRBD2 (6 bases). Germline-derived CDR1 and CDR2 are LNHDA and SQIVND (reference sequence). Trimming shortened V by 4 bases and J by 3 bases, and 19 bases separated the two germline ends. This CDR3 spans 17 amino acids.

The gene calls are TRBV5-4 and TRBJ1-4; D is perhaps TRBD1 (5 bases). Germline V lookup: CDR1 SGHNT, CDR2 YYREEE (reference sequence). The ends were cut back, 3 bases at V and 1 base at J, with 7 bases in the middle. The CDR3 sequence is 14 residues long. The CDR3 loop is CASSSQGTNEKLFF. DNA for the CDR3: TGTGCCAGCAGCTCCCAGGGAACTAATGAAAAACTGTTTTTT. The variable domain in full, with the rest retrieved from reference TRBV5-4 and TRBJ1-4, is ETGVTQSPTHLIKTRGQQVTLRCSSQSGHNTVSWYQQALGQGPQFIFQYYREEENGRGNFPPRFSGLQFPNYSSELNVNALELDDSALYLCASSSQGTNEKLFFGSGTQLSVL.

The chain joins TRBV5-4 to TRBJ1-6; 9 positions match TRBD1. Germline V CDR1 and CDR2: SGHNT, YYREEE (reference sequence). This CDR3 region has 14 residues. The ends lost 4 bases at V and 9 bases at J; junction bases unmatched: 5. The CDR3 nucleotides are TGTGCCAGCAGCGCCGGACAGGGGACTTCACCCCTCCACTTT. Translated: CASSAGQGTSPLHF.

This rearrangement joins TRBV29-1 to TRBJ2-5; perhaps TRBD1 as D (6 bases). V was cut by 7 bases and J by 2 bases, with 17 bases left in between. The germline V gene has CDR1 SQVTM and CDR2 ANQGSEA. CDR3 size: 14 residues. The CDR3 reads CSARTGTGQETQYF. The CDR3 nucleotides are TGCAGCGCCCGAACAGGGACCGGACAAGAGACCCAGTACTTC.

The chain has TRBV12-3 or TRBV12-4 and TRBJ1-3, with a tentative D call TRBD1 (5 bases). The V gene lost 6 bases and the J gene lost 2 bases, with 8 bases spanning the gap. The CDR3 sequence is 13 residues long. The CDR3 protein is CASRKTAGNTIYF. In nucleotides, the CDR3 is TGTGCCAGCAGAAAGACAGCTGGAAACACCATATATTTT.

The V and J genes are TRBV30 and TRBJ2-1; D unresolved. Trimming shortened V by 0 bases and J by 5 bases, and 5 bases separated the two germline ends. The CDR3 covers 12 residues. Germline V gene lookup returns CDR1 GTSNPN and CDR2 SVGIG (reference sequence). This chain's CDR3 is CAWSVTNNEQFF. The CDR3 DNA reads TGTGCCTGGAGTGTAACTAACAATGAGCAGTTCTTC.

V is TRBV25-1 and J is TRBJ1-1, with a possible D match to TRBD1 (5 bases). Trimming took off 0 bases at V and 6 bases at J, with 20 bases between the two ends. CDR3 length: 17 residues. CDR1 is MGHDK and CDR2 is SYGVNS in the germline V gene. In nucleotides, the CDR3 is TGTGCCAGCAGTGAATACTGGGGGGACTCCCAGTTTGCTGAAGCTTTCTTT. It codes for CASSEYWGDSQFAEAFF.

This clone has a handful of counts. The V and J genes are TRBV7-9 and TRBJ2-7, with TRBD1 identical over 8 bases. The CDR3 has 14 residues. The V gene's germline CDR1 is SEHNR and CDR2 FQNEAQ (reference sequence). V lost 4 bases, J lost 1 base, and 3 bases stayed unmatched. The CDR3 region is CASSSRDRSYEQYF. For the CDR3, the DNA is TGTGCCAGCAGCTCCCGGGACAGGTCCTACGAGCAGTACTTC.

The V gene is TRBV6-2 or TRBV6-3, the J gene TRBJ2-7, with D possibly TRBD1 on 5 matching bases. V lost 0 bases to trimming and J lost 2 bases, with 8 bases between them. This CDR3 contains 14 residues. Germline CDR1 reads MNHEY; CDR2 reads SVGEGT. CDR3 sequence reads: CASSYSAGPYEQYF. The CDR3 coding sequence is TGTGCCAGCAGTTACTCGGCAGGGCCCTACGAGCAGTACTTC.

This chain links TRBV3-1 (or the pseudogene TRBV3-2) with TRBJ2-1; 9 nucleotides line up with TRBD1. The ends lost 1 base at V and 4 bases at J; junction bases unmatched: 11. Germline CDR1 reads LGHDT; CDR2 reads YNNKEL (reference sequence). The CDR3 totals 18 residues. Written as DNA, the CDR3 is TGTGCCAGCAGCCAAGGTTTCGGGACAGGGAAAAGATACAATGAGCAGTTCTTC. Residues: CASSQGFGTGKRYNEQFF.

This clone was found once. The gene calls are TRBV7-3 and TRBJ2-1; D is perhaps TRBD2 (6 bases). V was shortened by 8 bases and J by 5 bases, with 13 bases between the two germline ends. The germline V gene encodes CDR1 SGHTA and CDR2 FQGTGA. The length of the CDR3 is 13 residues. Here the CDR3 reads CASARGLHNEQFF. In DNA form, the CDR3 reads TGTGCCAGCGCTAGGGGACTTCACAATGAGCAGTTCTTC.

The J gene is TRBJ2-1, the V gene TRBV6-5; 11 nucleotides agree with TRBD2. Germline loops: CDR1 MNHEY, CDR2 SVGAGI. V gave up 6 bases and J gave up 7 bases; unmatched junction bases: 5. The length of the CDR3 is 14 residues. The CDR3 nucleotides read TGTGCCAGCAGCATAGCGGGAGGGATAAATGAGCAGTTCTTC. This codes for CASSIAGGINEQFF.

This chain connects TRBV10-3 to TRBJ1-3, with a tentative D call TRBD1 (5 bases). Germline V gene data show CDR1 as ENHRY and CDR2 as SYGVKD. The V and J ends lost 0 bases and 4 bases respectively, with 7 bases between them. The CDR3 contains 14 residues. The CDR3 loop is CAISESSGGNTIYF. CDR3 coding DNA: TGTGCCATCAGTGAGTCGTCAGGGGGAAACACCATATATTTT.

The V gene is TRBV5-6, the J gene TRBJ2-2, with 7 bases matching TRBD2. J lost 2 bases, V lost 6 bases, and 13 bases had no gene match. The CDR3 length is 17 residues. The germline V gene has CDR1 SGHDT and CDR2 YYEEEE. The CDR3 region has the DNA TGTGCCAGCAACCCTCGTCCGGGACTACCAAACACCGGGGAGCTGTTTTTT. It is translated as CASNPRPGLPNTGELFF.